This is a list of T cell receptor beta chains from one sample in a study of shared clonotypes between healthy human individuals. The table came from immunoSEQ multiplex PCR; TCRdb's copy has only in-frame clones and leaves some out. In the table there are about 2.1 million clones, 93% of which are singletons. Input material: naive CD8+ T cells from PBMCs. Receptor source: a man aged 18 to 29 in good health. Some clones in this sample may be carry-over from other donors' samples. The CDR3 runs from the conserved cysteine through the conserved F or W. A D gene is named only where the DNA matches it firmly. The size entry is marked missing in some rows and otherwise reads once, few, many or a size class.

V	J	D	size	DNA	CDR3
TRBV9	TRBJ2-4	-	-	TGTGCCAGCAGCGCCGGAGGGCCATCGAACATTCAGTACTTC	CASSAGGPSNIQYF
TRBV10-1	TRBJ2-1	-	-	TGCGCCAGCAGTGAGTTACGGGGAAATGAGCAGTTCTTC	CASSELRGNEQFF
TRBV7-9	TRBJ2-7	-	few	TGTGCCAGCAGCTTAGGTGGGGGTGGCGAGCAGTACTTC	CASSLGGGGEQYF
TRBV27	TRBJ2-7	TRBD2	-	TGTGCCAGCAGTTTATTCCCAGCGGGGGTCCCATACGAGCAGTACTTC	CASSLFPAGVPYEQYF
TRBV7-8	TRBJ1-4	-	-	TGTGCCAGCAGTCCAGGGGAGCCTAATGAAAAACTGTTTTTT	CASSPGEPNEKLFF
TRBV11-2	TRBJ2-7	-	-	TGTGCCAGCAGCTTACCCCTCGACCTAACCTACGAGCAGTACTTC	CASSLPLDLTYEQYF
TRBV9	TRBJ1-2	-	-	TGTGCCAGCAGCCCTTGGGACGTCGAGGCCCCTAACTATGGCTACACCTTC	CASSPWDVEAPNYGYTF
TRBV4-1	TRBJ2-1	-	-	TGCGCCAGCAGCCCGAGACAGGTCGATGAGCAGTTCTTC	CASSPRQVDEQFF
TRBV7-9	TRBJ2-1	TRBD2	-	TGTGCCAGCAGCTTAACGATGGGGGGGAACAATGAGCAGTTCTTC	CASSLTMGGNNEQFF
TRBV9	TRBJ2-7	TRBD2	-	TGTGCCACCACGGGGGGGTACGAGCAGTACTTC	CATTGGYEQYF
TRBV30	TRBJ1-2	-	-	TGTGCCTGGAACGGCGGGACACTGTCCCTTGGCTACACCTTC	CAWNGGTLSLGYTF
TRBV7-9	TRBJ2-7	-	-	TGTGCCAGCAGCTTAGCGGGGCTGGGGGCTGCCCCGATGTACGAGCAGTACTTC	CASSLAGLGAAPMYEQYF
TRBV4-2	TRBJ2-7	-	-	TGTGCCAGCAGCCAGTCGACAGGACCCTACGAGCAGTACTTC	CASSQSTGPYEQYF
TRBV21-1	TRBJ1-5	-	-	TGTGCCAGCGGACGGACCATTACGGCCCAGCATTTT	CASGRTITAQHF
TRBV7-8	TRBJ1-5	TRBD1	-	TGTGCCAGCAGTTACGGGACAGAATTTTATAGCAATCAGCCCCAGCATTTT	CASSYGTEFYSNQPQHF
TRBV18	TRBJ1-1	-	few	TGTGCCAGCTCACCACTCGTAGGAGAACCGAACACTGAAGCTTTCTTT	CASSPLVGEPNTEAFF
TRBV19	TRBJ2-3	TRBD2	-	TGTGCCAGTAGTATCCGGGAGGATGGGACAGATACGCAGTATTTT	CASSIREDGTDTQYF
TRBV27	TRBJ1-2	-	-	TGTGCCAGCGCCGACAGTTTAAATGGCTACACCTTC	CASADSLNGYTF
TRBV9	TRBJ1-2	TRBD1	-	TGTGCCAGCAGCCCACCGGACAGGGTTAATGGCTACACCTTC	CASSPPDRVNGYTF
TRBV28	TRBJ2-1	-	-	TGTGCCAGCAGTTTAAAAGGACGGGACAATGAGCAGTTCTTC	CASSLKGRDNEQFF
TRBV4-2	TRBJ1-1	-	-	TGTGCCAGCAGCCAAGACCTCAGGGATTGGGACGGGGCTTTCTTT	CASSQDLRDWDGAFF
TRBV4-1	TRBJ2-7	TRBD2	once	TGCGCCAGCAGCCATAGCCTTAGCGGGCCCTCCTACGAGCAGTACTTC	CASSHSLSGPSYEQYF
TRBV11-2	TRBJ2-7	-	-	TGTGCCAGCAGCCCCAGGGACGAGCAGTACTTC	CASSPRDEQYF
TRBV7-9	TRBJ2-7	-	-	TGTGCCAGCAGCTTAGACGGAAGCCCAGGCTACGAGCAGTACTTC	CASSLDGSPGYEQYF
TRBV7-9	TRBJ1-1	-	-	TGTGCCAGCAGCTTAGGGGGGGCCCCGAACACTGAAGCTTTCTTT	CASSLGGAPNTEAFF
TRBV21-1	TRBJ2-3	-	-	TGTGCCAGCAGCAAAGTGGGGGACAGAAGCACAGATACGCAGTATTTT	CASSKVGDRSTDTQYF
TRBV19	TRBJ2-7	-	-	TGTGCCAGTAGTATAGTCGGGGCGAGCCCCTACGAGCAGTACTTC	CASSIVGASPYEQYF
TRBV28	TRBJ2-2	TRBD1	-	TGTGCCAGCAGTCGACAGGGGTCGAACACCGGGGAGCTGTTTTTT	CASSRQGSNTGELFF
TRBV5-1	TRBJ2-7	-	-	TGCGCCAGCAGCCCGGCGGGGCAGGTGAAAGGCGAGCAGTACTTC	CASSPAGQVKGEQYF
TRBV27	TRBJ2-7	TRBD1	-	TGTGCCAGCACCCCCGGGCCGGGGACAGGGGGCGAGCAGTACTTC	CASTPGPGTGGEQYF
TRBV28	TRBJ1-3	TRBD1	once	TGTGCCAGCAGTTCCGACAGGGGGACGTACACCATATATTTT	CASSSDRGTYTIYF
TRBV5-1	TRBJ1-1	-	-	TGCGCCAGCAGCCAGAGGGATTCGACTGAAGCTTTCTTT	CASSQRDSTEAFF
TRBV11-2	TRBJ2-5	TRBD1	-	TGTGCCAGCAGCTTAGGGACAGGGGGCGGAGAGACCCAGTACTTC	CASSLGTGGGETQYF
TRBV29-1	TRBJ2-7	-	-	TGCCACCGCGTGGCCAGAGCTTCTGGAGAGCAGTACTTC	CHRVARASGEQYF
TRBV29-1	TRBJ2-1	TRBD1	-	TGCAGCGTTGAGGAAACGGACAGGGTGTACAATGAGCAGTTCTTC	CSVEETDRVYNEQFF
TRBV9	TRBJ1-4	-	-	TGTGCCAGCAGCGTAGGTCTGTGGGCAGAAAAACTGTTTTTT	CASSVGLWAEKLFF
TRBV29-1	TRBJ2-1	TRBD2	-	TGCAGCGGTGGGGTGGGACTAGCGGTTAATGAGCAGTTCTTC	CSGGVGLAVNEQFF
TRBV6-1	TRBJ2-5	TRBD2	-	TGTGCCACCACACTCGGGAGGCTCTTCCAAGAGACCCAGTACTTC	CATTLGRLFQETQYF
TRBV4-2	TRBJ1-2	TRBD1	-	TGTGCCAGCAGCCAGGCAGACAGGGGCAACAACTATGGCTACACCTTC	CASSQADRGNNYGYTF
TRBV27	TRBJ1-5	-	-	TGTGCCAGCTCTGGGTGGGGGGCCAACACCAATCAGCCCCAGCATTTT	CASSGWGANTNQPQHF